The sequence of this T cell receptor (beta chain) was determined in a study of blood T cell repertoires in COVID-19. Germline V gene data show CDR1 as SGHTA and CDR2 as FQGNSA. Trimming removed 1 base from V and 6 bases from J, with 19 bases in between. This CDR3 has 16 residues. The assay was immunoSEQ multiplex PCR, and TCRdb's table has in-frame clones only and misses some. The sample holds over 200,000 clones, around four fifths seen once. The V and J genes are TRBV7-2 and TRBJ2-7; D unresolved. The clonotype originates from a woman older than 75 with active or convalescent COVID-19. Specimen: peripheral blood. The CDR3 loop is CASSLGVIRLRGEQYF. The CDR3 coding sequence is TGTGCCAGCAGCTTAGGAGTAATTAGGCTGCGAGGCGAGCAGTACTTC.